This TCR beta chain was profiled in a study of blood T cell repertoires in COVID-19. The CDR3 length is 13 residues. Germline-derived CDR1 and CDR2 are SGHDN and FVKESK. V was shortened by 4 bases and J by 4 bases, with 10 bases between the two germline ends. Data came from immunoSEQ multiplex PCR; TCRdb stores just in-frame clones and leaves some out. Among almost 350,000 clones listed, around nine tenths were seen once. The clonotype was recovered from a woman aged 55-70 years with COVID-19, enrolled during active disease. This rearrangement joins TRBV14 to TRBJ1-2, with D unresolved. The sequenced material came from peripheral blood. The DNA of the CDR3 is TGTGCCAGCAGCCCGGGTTATCGCTATGGCTACACCTTC. This codes for CASSPGYRYGYTF.